The following is a T cell receptor beta chain sequence with its context. Its antigen is currently unknown. This entry comes from a study of cytotoxic CD8 clonotypes in ibrutinib-treated CLL. Study summary: Response specimens were obtained following a median treatment duration of approximately 13 months, with a range of 6 to 36.

Whole-study results and caveats: Treatment left the uncommon public clonotypes either contracted or stable in frequency.

The table came from immunoSEQ multiplex PCR; TCRdb's copy has only in-frame clones and leaves some out. The table lists 250,000 to 350,000 clones, less than 85% of them singletons. V was trimmed by 0 bases and J by 5 bases, leaving 19 bases between them. Germline V CDR1 and CDR2: SGHVS, FQNEAQ. The length of the CDR3 is 17 residues. The origin of this receptor is a human donor with chronic lymphocytic leukemia. Sequenced material: PBMCs, taken at disease progression, from a patient treated with ibrutinib. The chain combines TRBV7-8 with TRBJ1-1; the D gene is possibly TRBD1 (5 bases). The CDR3 DNA is TGTGCCAGCAGCTTAGCAGACCCCCAGGGCGAGTCGACTGAAGCTTTCTTT. Translating it yields CASSLADPQGESTEAFF.